The 20 T cell receptor beta chains below were found in one sample sequenced in a study of T cells expressing NK-cell markers. TCRdb processed the 5' RACE reads again and assigns one entry to each CDR3 protein, with no DNA. This repertoire includes about 460,000 distinct CDR3 sequences. Material: blood T cells: a sorted CD56 or NKG2C T cell subset, CD4+ or CD8+ T cells, or bulk PBMC T cells (not recorded which). These receptors all stem from a woman aged 45-65 years in good health.

J is TRBJ2-7 and V is TRBV7-3; TCRdb returns TRBD2, unconfirmable since there is no DNA. The CDR3 sequence is 13 residues long. Germline CDR1 reads SGHTA; CDR2 reads FQGTGA. CDR3 region: CASSQTLEGAQYF.

V is TRBV3-1 and J is TRBJ2-3; TCRdb names TRBD2, which stays unverified in the absence of DNA. Germline CDR1 LGHDT, CDR2 YNNKEL (reference sequence). The CDR3 spans 17 residues. The CDR3: CASSQAGTSGRMVTQYF.

The rearrangement uses TRBV10-2 and TRBJ2-1; TCRdb proposes TRBD2, but this gene call is untestable without DNA. The CDR3 spans 12 residues. Germline-derived CDR1 and CDR2 are WSHSY and SAAADI. CDR3: CASLGRYNEQFF.

V usage is TRBV29-1 and J usage is TRBJ1-2; TCRdb returns TRBD1, unconfirmable since there is no DNA. The CDR3 is 13 amino acids. Germline V gene sequence: CDR1 SQVTM, CDR2 ANQGSEA. The CDR3 loop reads CSVEVGRQYGYTF. Full variable domain (rest looked up from reference TRBV29-1 and TRBJ1-2): SAVISQKPSRDICQRGTSLTIQCQVDSQVTMMFWYRQQPGQSLTLIATANQGSEATYESGFVIDKFPISRPNLTFSTLTVSNMSPEDSSIYLCSVEVGRQYGYTFGSGTRLTVV.

The V call is TRBV5-1, the J call TRBJ1-1. Germline CDR1 SGHRS, CDR2 YFSETQ. CDR3 size: 13 residues. The CDR3 here is CASSLAKGLRAFF.

This chain connects TRBV15 to TRBJ2-5; TCRdb picks TRBD1, but there is no DNA to check that call. This CDR3 comprises 15 residues. CDR1 and CDR2 from the germline V gene are LNHNV and YYDKDF (reference sequence). The CDR3 here is CATSRGGEPQETQYF.

J is TRBJ1-1 and V is TRBV10-3. Germline loops: CDR1 ENHRY, CDR2 SYGVKD. CDR3 length: 14 residues. The CDR3 loop reads CAISDLTGNTEAFF.

The chain couples TRBV7-8 to TRBJ2-7; TCRdb indicates TRBD1, and absent DNA this call remains unverified. This CDR3 has 15 amino acids. Germline-derived CDR1 and CDR2 are SGHVS and FQNEAQ. The chain's CDR3 is CASSFRGTLFYEQYF.

This chain's CDR3 is CSARLSGTDTQYF. V is TRBV20-1 and J is TRBJ2-3; TCRdb indicates TRBD2, and absent DNA this call remains unverified. The CDR3 covers 13 residues. Germline CDR1 DFQATT, CDR2 SNEGSKA (reference sequence).

This chain joins TRBV7-9 and TRBJ2-3; with no DNA, the TCRdb D assignment of TRBD2 cannot be verified. Germline CDR1 reads SEHNR; CDR2 reads FQNEAQ (reference sequence). This CDR3 contains 16 residues. Here the CDR3 reads CASRGWTSGRPDTQYF.

V usage is TRBV12-3 or TRBV12-4 and J usage is TRBJ2-1. The CDR3 runs to 17 residues. CDR3 in amino acids: CASSFPGGTSSYNEQFF.

The rearrangement joins TRBV4-2 to TRBJ2-1. The CDR3 is made up of 15 amino acids. CDR1 is LGHNA, CDR2 YNFKEQ, per germline. The CDR3 region is CASSQGDTEYNEQFF.

The chain employs TRBV30 and TRBJ1-3; no DNA is available, so the TRBD1 call from TCRdb remains unchecked. The CDR3 has 11 residues. CDR1 and CDR2 from the germline V gene are GTSNPN and SVGIG (reference sequence). CDR3 residues: CAWGQGYTIYF.

The chain has TRBV10-3 and TRBJ2-1; with no DNA, the TCRdb D assignment of TRBD1 cannot be verified. The germline V gene encodes CDR1 ENHRY and CDR2 SYGVKD. There are 15 residues in the CDR3. This CDR3 reads CAISESGAPLNEQFF.

V is TRBV5-4 and J is TRBJ2-1; TCRdb's D call, TRBD2, is unchecked because there is no DNA. CDR1 SGHNT and CDR2 YYREEE come from the germline V gene (reference sequence). The CDR3 has 16 residues. The CDR3 protein is CASSFDVGLRGNEQFF.

Here the CDR3 reads CASSVYGGEGLNEQYF. The chain employs TRBV9 and TRBJ2-7; the TCRdb D gene call, TRBD2, has no DNA to confirm it. The V gene's germline CDR1 is SGDLS and CDR2 YYNGEE. This CDR3 spans 16 amino acids. Looking up the rest from reference TRBV9 and TRBJ2-7 gives the full variable domain: DSGVTQTPKHLITATGQRVTLRCSPRSGDLSVYWYQQSLDQGLQFLIQYYNGEERAKGNILERFSAQQFPDLHSELNLSSLELGDSALYFCASSVYGGEGLNEQYFGPGTRLTVT.

The chain is built from TRBV24-1 and TRBJ2-5; the TRBD2 assignment by TCRdb is unverifiable without DNA. CDR1 is KGHDR and CDR2 is SFDVKD in the germline V gene. CDR3 length equals 16 residues. CDR3: CATSDLVQGHRETQYF.

V and J are TRBV7-2 and TRBJ1-5; TCRdb lists TRBD1, though no DNA is available to test this call. The CDR3 is 14 amino acids. Germline CDR1 is SGHTA and CDR2 is FQGNSA. The CDR3 loop is CASSLDTGGKPQHF.

This chain uses TRBV6-5 with TRBJ1-2. Germline-derived CDR1 and CDR2 are MNHEY and SVGAGI. The CDR3 covers 16 residues. The chain's CDR3 is CASSYLSQATNYGYTF.

Here the CDR3 reads CASSRRQSNTGELFF. V is TRBV11-1 and J is TRBJ2-2; TCRdb's D gene call, TRBD1, goes unchecked for lack of DNA. This CDR3 has 15 amino acids. The V gene's germline CDR1 is SGHAT and CDR2 FQDESV (reference sequence).